Below, 3 T cell receptor beta chains from the same sample are listed, as sequenced in a study of vaccination effects on CD4 cells after COVID-19. Between days 9 and 10 of culture, CD4+ T cells were separated out. Infection dated between March and December 2020, before the Alpha, Beta and Delta variants reached the United States. Every participant took two doses of the BNT162b2 or mRNA-1273 vaccine. Method: immunoSEQ multiplex PCR; TCRdb's copy keeps in-frame clones and lacks some. In the table there are roughly 46,000 clones, about 76% of which are singletons. No antigen has been assigned to these receptors. The specimen comprised CD4+ T cells from PBMCs cultured without peptide, sampled after COVID-19 vaccination. The receptors were sampled from a human donor who had a prior SARS-CoV-2 infection.

The chain combines TRBV19 with TRBJ2-3; 7 bases agree with TRBD2. CDR3 length: 16 residues. The germline gives CDR1 LNHDA, CDR2 SQIVND (reference sequence). V gave up 3 bases and J gave up 2 bases; unmatched junction bases: 8. CDR3 DNA: TGTGCCAGTAGTATTGGGCCTAGCGGCCCCACAGATACGCAGTATTTT. Protein sequence: CASSIGPSGPTDTQYF.

This sequence joins TRBV5-1 and TRBJ2-1; 14 bases map to TRBD2. CDR1 is SGHRS, CDR2 YFSETQ, per germline. The CDR3 covers 16 residues. Trimming at V came to 2 bases and at J to 4 bases, leaving 2 bases not matched to a gene. This CDR3 is CASSFGLAGGYNEQFF. The CDR3 nucleotides are TGCGCCAGCAGCTTCGGACTAGCGGGGGGTTACAATGAGCAGTTCTTC.

The chain links TRBV3-1 (or the pseudogene TRBV3-2) to TRBJ2-3; 10 bases line up with TRBD2. The CDR3 loop spans 14 amino acids. In germline, CDR1 is LGHDT, CDR2 YNNKEL (reference sequence). After removal of 3 bases from V and 10 bases from J, the junction contained 7 bases not matched to a gene. This chain's CDR3 is CASSQLAGAPAQYF. The CDR3, as DNA: TGTGCCAGCAGCCAGCTAGCGGGGGCCCCGGCGCAGTATTTT.